The next 18 T cell receptor beta chains were all read from a single sample in a study of T-cell reconstitution after alpha-beta-depleted transplantation in children. For TCRbeta, the library was prepared with unique molecular identifiers. Each CDR3 protein gets one entry after TCRdb re-called the PCR reads with MiXCR. The table lists 250,000 to 400,000 distinct CDR3 sequences, 23% of them singletons. The source was PBMCs, mostly from graft donor cells, collected 180 days after TCRalphabeta/CD19-depleted stem cell transplant. All receptors derive from a male patient under 18 who had a stem cell transplant for acute lymphoblastic leukemia, so the T cells may come from the graft donor.

This clonotype was recorded a few times. The chain recombines TRBV12-3 or TRBV12-4 with TRBJ2-1; 8 positions match TRBD2. This CDR3 spans 15 amino acids. J was trimmed by 4 bases and V by 8 bases; bases with no gene match: 10. CDR3 residues: CASGGRREAYNEQFF. In DNA form, the CDR3 reads TGTGCCAGCGGGGGGCGGCGGGAGGCTTACAATGAGCAGTTCTTC.

The chain combines TRBV18 with TRBJ2-7, with unresolved D. The V gene lost 6 bases and the J gene lost 2 bases, with 8 bases spanning the gap. CDR3 size: 12 residues. Per germline, CDR1 KGHSH and CDR2 LQKENI. CDR3 sequence reads: CASSGTAYEQYF. The CDR3 DNA follows: TGTGCCAGCTCTGGCACCGCCTACGAGCAGTACTTC.

The genes are TRBV12-3 or TRBV12-4 and TRBJ2-5, with 10 nucleotides matching TRBD1. The CDR3 consists of 13 residues. Losses at the gene ends were 8 bases for V and 5 bases for J; bases not matched to a gene: 5. For the CDR3, the DNA is TGTGCCAGCTCATGGACAGGGGGGGAGACCCAGTACTTC. This translates into CASSWTGGETQYF.

CDR3 amino acids: CASSQDRLGQGRTEAFF. The CDR3 nucleotides read TGCGCCAGCAGCCAAGACCGCCTCGGACAGGGTCGGACTGAAGCTTTCTTT. The V gene is TRBV4-1, the J gene TRBJ1-1; 8 nucleotides line up with TRBD1. In germline, CDR1 is MGHRA, CDR2 YSYEKL. The CDR3 is 17 amino acids. After removal of 0 bases from V and 5 bases from J, the junction contained 11 bases not matched to a gene.

For this clonotype: A much larger clonotype is one base distant, so this may be a read error. The chain employs TRBV6-1 and TRBJ2-7; TRBD2 agrees at 8 bases. Losses at the gene ends were 5 bases for V and 5 bases for J; bases not matched to a gene: 5. The CDR3 runs to 13 residues. Germline V gene lookup returns CDR1 MNHNS and CDR2 SASEGT. The CDR3 DNA follows: TGTGCCAGCAGTCCCGGACTAGCCCACGAGCAGTACTTC. Amino acids: CASSPGLAHEQYF.

The chain links TRBV27 to TRBJ2-3; D ambiguous. Trimming pared 6 bases from V and 0 bases from J, leaving 13 bases between. This CDR3 is 15 amino acids long. Germline assignment: CDR1 MNHEY and CDR2 SMNVEV (reference sequence). Here the CDR3 reads CASRSLLGSTDTQYF. In DNA form, the CDR3 reads TGTGCCAGCAGGTCGTTATTGGGGAGCACAGATACGCAGTATTTT.

The rearrangement links TRBV6-1 to TRBJ2-5; tentative D call: TRBD1 (5 bases). The germline CDR1 and CDR2 sequences are MNHNS and SASEGT. With 4 bases removed from V and 0 bases from J, the gap between germline ends came to 9 bases. CDR3 length: 14 amino acids. CDR3 sequence: CASSGTLYQETQYF. The CDR3 DNA follows: TGTGCCAGCAGTGGGACACTGTACCAAGAGACCCAGTACTTC.

The table lists this clonotype with many counts. The rearrangement uses TRBV5-1 and TRBJ2-7, with 8 bases that match TRBD2. The CDR3 spans 16 residues. Germline V gene data show CDR1 as SGHRS and CDR2 as YFSETQ. Losses at the gene ends were 0 bases for V and 4 bases for J; bases not matched to a gene: 9. CDR3 DNA: TGCGCCAGCAGCTTGGGACTAGCGACACTCTCTTACGAGCAGTACTTC. Amino acid sequence: CASSLGLATLSYEQYF.

The chain couples TRBV18 to TRBJ1-2; D ambiguous. Germline V CDR1 and CDR2: KGHSH, LQKENI. The V end was cut by 3 bases, the J end by 2 bases, with 16 bases between. This CDR3 contains 16 residues. In DNA form, the CDR3 reads TGTGCCAGCTCACCTCGAGAGACCCAAGGGAACTATGGCTACACCTTC. Translation gives CASSPRETQGNYGYTF. Together with reference TRBV18 and TRBJ1-2, the CDR3 gives the full variable domain: NAGVMQNPRHLVRRRGQEARLRCSPMKGHSHVYWYRQLPEEGLKFMVYLQKENIIDESGMPKERFSAEFPKEGPSILRIQQVVRGDSAAYFCASSPRETQGNYGYTFGSGTRLTVV.

This chain uses TRBV4-1 with TRBJ2-7; 8 positions match TRBD2. The germline V gene has CDR1 MGHRA and CDR2 YSYEKL. V lost 1 base and J lost 4; bases outside the gene matches: 9. CDR3 length equals 16 residues. The CDR3 reads CASSQANGRAGYEQYF. CDR3 bases: TGCGCCAGCAGCCAAGCGAACGGGAGGGCCGGATACGAGCAGTACTTC.

This sequence joins TRBV5-6 and TRBJ1-1, with 7 bases lining up with TRBD1. This CDR3 is 13 amino acids long. Germline V gene data show CDR1 as SGHDT and CDR2 as YYEEEE. The V and J ends lost 4 bases and 7 bases, in that order; junction bases with no gene match: 7. The CDR3 nucleotides read TGTGCCAGCAGCGATGGACAGGCGATTGAAGCTTTCTTT. This codes for CASSDGQAIEAFF.

This clonotype was detected only a few times. The rearrangement uses TRBV24-1 and TRBJ2-3, with a possible D match to TRBD2 (5 bases). Trimming removed 4 bases from V and 6 bases from J, with 10 bases in between. The germline V gene encodes CDR1 KGHDR and CDR2 SFDVKD. This CDR3 region has 13 residues. In nucleotides, the CDR3 is TGTGCCACCAGTGACCGGAGGAGGGATACGCAGTATTTT. Its protein is CATSDRRRDTQYF.

This clonotype occurred a few times. This chain links TRBV18 with TRBJ1-1; D possibly corresponds to TRBD1 (6 bases). Germline V gene sequence: CDR1 KGHSH, CDR2 LQKENI. The length of the CDR3 is 13 residues. Deletions cut 6 bases from V and 5 bases from J, with 13 bases between. The CDR3 region has the DNA TGTGCCAGCTCGGCTACAGGGAGAACTGAAGCTTTCTTT. Protein product: CASSATGRTEAFF. The full variable domain, rest sourced from reference TRBV18 and TRBJ1-1, is NAGVMQNPRHLVRRRGQEARLRCSPMKGHSHVYWYRQLPEEGLKFMVYLQKENIIDESGMPKERFSAEFPKEGPSILRIQQVVRGDSAAYFCASSATGRTEAFFGQGTRLTVV.

The V call is TRBV18, the J call TRBJ2-2; 8 bases line up with TRBD2. The CDR3 totals 15 residues. V trimming: 6 bases; J trimming: 3 bases; junction bases outside the gene matches: 6. The germline CDR1 and CDR2 sequences are KGHSH and LQKENI. The CDR3 sequence is CASSPGLVHTGELFF. The DNA of the CDR3 is TGTGCCAGCTCTCCGGGACTAGTTCACACCGGGGAGCTGTTTTTT.

This clonotype was detected a few times. The chain links TRBV25-1 to TRBJ2-7, with D tentatively TRBD2 (5 bases). Trimming removed 0 bases from V and 5 bases from J, with 8 bases in between. Germline V CDR1 and CDR2: MGHDK, SYGVNS. The CDR3 is made up of 13 amino acids. The CDR3: CASSEYERDEQYF. The CDR3 region has the DNA TGTGCCAGCAGTGAATATGAGAGGGACGAGCAGTACTTC.

The chain links TRBV24-1 to TRBJ2-7; a weak D match, TRBD1 (5 bases). The CDR3 runs 12 residues. V dropped 12 bases and J dropped 3 bases, with 14 bases sitting between them. In germline, CDR1 is KGHDR, CDR2 SFDVKD. The DNA for the CDR3 is TGTGCCCATAGGACAAGGCTCTACGAGCAGTACTTC. Protein: CAHRTRLYEQYF.

The chain uses TRBV15 and TRBJ2-4; TRBD1 matches 10 bases. CDR1 is LNHNV and CDR2 is YYDKDF in the germline V gene (reference sequence). The CDR3 is made up of 20 amino acids. V trimming: 3 bases; J trimming: 0 bases; junction bases outside the gene matches: 14. CDR3 nucleotide sequence: TGTGCCACCAGCAGGACTCCGGGACAGGGGACCCGAATAGCCAAAAACATTCAGTACTTC. As protein: CATSRTPGQGTRIAKNIQYF.

V is TRBV3-1 and J is TRBJ2-3; the match to TRBD2 covers 7 bases. V dropped 6 bases and J dropped 2; count of bases not matched to a gene: 5. The CDR3 contains 14 residues. CDR1 and CDR2 from the germline V gene are LGHDT and YNNKEL (reference sequence). This CDR3 reads CASRRGSPTDTQYF. DNA for the CDR3: TGTGCCAGCAGACGCGGGAGCCCCACAGATACGCAGTATTTT.